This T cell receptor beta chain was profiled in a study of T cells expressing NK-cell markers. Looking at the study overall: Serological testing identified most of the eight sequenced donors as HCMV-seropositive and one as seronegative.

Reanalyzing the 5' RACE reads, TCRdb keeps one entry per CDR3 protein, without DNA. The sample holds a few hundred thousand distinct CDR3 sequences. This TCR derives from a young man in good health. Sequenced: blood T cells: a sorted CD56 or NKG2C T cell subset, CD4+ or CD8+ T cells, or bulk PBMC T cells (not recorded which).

CDR3 sequence reads: CATSANKGRDEQFF. This chain links TRBV24-1 with TRBJ2-1; TCRdb reports TRBD1, a call that lacks DNA to check it against. The germline gives CDR1 KGHDR, CDR2 SFDVKD. The CDR3 has 14 amino acids.